This TCR beta chain was profiled in a study of T cells after yellow fever vaccination. Study-level information: Flow sorting relied on CD3, CD45RA, CCR7 and CD95 to obtain EM, EMRA, CM and Tscm memory subsets. Study-level points and caveats: Sorting of memory subsets on day 0 yielded almost no detectable vaccine-responding clonotypes. Clonotype sharing between CD4 and CD8 compartments was small.

This clonotype was counted many times. MiXCR was run by TCRdb on the 5' RACE reads, yielding one entry per CDR3 protein. This sample has more than 20,000 distinct CDR3 sequences, with 5% to 7% found just once. CDR3 size: 16 residues. Trimming stripped 0 bases from V and 4 bases from J, with 12 bases between. Germline V gene sequence: CDR1 SGHVS, CDR2 FQNEAQ. This specimen was PBMCs, either bulk or a sorted T-cell subset (CD4+, CD8+, memory, or dextramer-sorted; not recorded which), taken 15 days after the yellow fever booster vaccination. This sequence originates from a man under 40 who received the YFV17D yellow fever vaccine. V gene TRBV7-8 combines with J gene TRBJ2-2; D possibly corresponds to TRBD1 (5 bases). CDR3 nucleotides: TGTGCCAGCAGCTTAGCGGGCAGGGAATTCACCGGGGAGCTGTTTTTT. This encodes CASSLAGREFTGELFF.